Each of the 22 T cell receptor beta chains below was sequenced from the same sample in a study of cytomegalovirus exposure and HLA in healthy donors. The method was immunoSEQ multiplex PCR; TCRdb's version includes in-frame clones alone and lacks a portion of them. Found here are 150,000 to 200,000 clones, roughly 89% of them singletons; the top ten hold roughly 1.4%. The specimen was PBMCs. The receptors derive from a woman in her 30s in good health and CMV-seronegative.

The chain's CDR3 is CSVDRGGTGETQYF. The CDR3 coding sequence is TGCAGCGTTGACCGGGGGGGGACTGGAGAGACCCAGTACTTC. V is TRBV29-1 and J is TRBJ2-5, with 8 positions matching TRBD2. The CDR3 totals 14 residues. Germline V gene sequence: CDR1 SQVTM, CDR2 ANQGSEA. The junction had 7 bases not matched to a gene; V was cut back by 3 bases and J by 4 bases.

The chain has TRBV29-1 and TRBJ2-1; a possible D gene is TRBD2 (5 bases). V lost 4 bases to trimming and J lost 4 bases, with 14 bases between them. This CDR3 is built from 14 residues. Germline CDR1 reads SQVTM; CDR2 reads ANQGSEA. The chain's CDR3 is CSVVGLADYNEQFF. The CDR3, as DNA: TGCAGCGTTGTAGGGCTAGCTGATTACAATGAGCAGTTCTTC.

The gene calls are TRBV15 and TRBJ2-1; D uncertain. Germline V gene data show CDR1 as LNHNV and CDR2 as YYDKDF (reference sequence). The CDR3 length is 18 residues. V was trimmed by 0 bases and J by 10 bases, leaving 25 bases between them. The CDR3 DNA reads TGTGCCACCAGCAGAGATTTGTCGAGAGGCGCTCGGAGAGAGGAGCAGTTCTTC. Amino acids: CATSRDLSRGARREEQFF.

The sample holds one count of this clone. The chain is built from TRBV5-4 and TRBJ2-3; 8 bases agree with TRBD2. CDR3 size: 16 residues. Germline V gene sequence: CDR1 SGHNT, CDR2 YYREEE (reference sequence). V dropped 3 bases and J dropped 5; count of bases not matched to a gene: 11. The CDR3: CASSSFGGGLGDTQYF. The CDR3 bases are TGTGCCAGCAGCTCGTTCGGGGGGGGCCTGGGAGATACGCAGTATTTT. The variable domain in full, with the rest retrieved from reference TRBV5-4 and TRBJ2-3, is ETGVTQSPTHLIKTRGQQVTLRCSSQSGHNTVSWYQQALGQGPQFIFQYYREEENGRGNFPPRFSGLQFPNYSSELNVNALELDDSALYLCASSSFGGGLGDTQYFGPGTRLTVL.

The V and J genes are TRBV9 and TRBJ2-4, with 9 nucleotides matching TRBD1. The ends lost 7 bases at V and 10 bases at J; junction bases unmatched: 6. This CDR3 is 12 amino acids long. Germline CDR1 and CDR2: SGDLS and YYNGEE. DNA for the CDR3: TGTGCCAGCGGGGACAGGGATACTATTCAGTACTTC. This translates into CASGDRDTIQYF.

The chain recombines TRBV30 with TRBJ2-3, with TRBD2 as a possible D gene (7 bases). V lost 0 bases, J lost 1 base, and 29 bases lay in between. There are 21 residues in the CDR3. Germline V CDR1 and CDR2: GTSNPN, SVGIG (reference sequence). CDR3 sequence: CAWSVLRPVEGGPLGTDTQYF. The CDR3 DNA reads TGTGCCTGGAGTGTACTCAGACCAGTAGAGGGGGGGCCACTCGGCACAGATACGCAGTATTTT. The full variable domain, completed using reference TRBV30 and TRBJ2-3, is SQTIHQWPATLVQPVGSPLSLECTVEGTSNPNLYWYRQAAGRGLQLLFYSVGIGQISSEVPQNLSASRPQDRQFILSSKKLLLSDSGFYLCAWSVLRPVEGGPLGTDTQYFGPGTRLTVL.

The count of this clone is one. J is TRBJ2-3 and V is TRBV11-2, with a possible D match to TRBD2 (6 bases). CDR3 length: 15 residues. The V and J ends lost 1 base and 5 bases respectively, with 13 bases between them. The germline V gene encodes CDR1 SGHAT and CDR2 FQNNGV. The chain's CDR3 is CASSLVGGSGDTQYF. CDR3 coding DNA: TGTGCCAGCAGCTTAGTGGGGGGTTCTGGAGATACGCAGTATTTT.

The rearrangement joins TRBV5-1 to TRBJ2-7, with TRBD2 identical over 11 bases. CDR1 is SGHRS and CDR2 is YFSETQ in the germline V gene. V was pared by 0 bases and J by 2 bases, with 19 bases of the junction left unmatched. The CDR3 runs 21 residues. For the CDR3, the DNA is TGCGCCAGCAGCTTGGGTGCACCGGGACTAGCGGCCGGCAGGAGTCCCTACGAGCAGTACTTC. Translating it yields CASSLGAPGLAAGRSPYEQYF.

The CDR3 sequence: CAWADAGYEQYF. The CDR3 DNA is TGTGCCTGGGCGGACGCAGGGTACGAGCAGTACTTC. This chain connects TRBV30 to TRBJ2-7; perhaps TRBD1 as D (5 bases). Germline lookup yields CDR1 GTSNPN and CDR2 SVGIG (reference sequence). There are 12 residues in the CDR3. V shed 5 bases and J shed 4 bases, with 12 bases lying between them.

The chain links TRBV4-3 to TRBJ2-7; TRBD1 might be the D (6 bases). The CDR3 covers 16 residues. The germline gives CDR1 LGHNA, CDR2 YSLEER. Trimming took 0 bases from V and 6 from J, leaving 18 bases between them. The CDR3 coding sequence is TGCGCCAGCAGCCAAGATTATCCAGGGGCGCTTTTCGAGCAGTACTTC. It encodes CASSQDYPGALFEQYF.

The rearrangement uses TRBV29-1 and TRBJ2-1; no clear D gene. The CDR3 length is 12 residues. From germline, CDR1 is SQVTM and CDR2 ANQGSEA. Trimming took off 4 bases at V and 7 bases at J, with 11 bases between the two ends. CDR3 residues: CSVVAVKNEQFF. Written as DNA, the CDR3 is TGCAGCGTTGTAGCCGTGAAGAATGAGCAGTTCTTC.

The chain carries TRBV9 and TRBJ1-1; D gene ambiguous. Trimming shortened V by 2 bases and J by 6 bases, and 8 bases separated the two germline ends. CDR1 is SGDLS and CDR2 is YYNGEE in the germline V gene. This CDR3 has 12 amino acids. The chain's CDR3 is CASSVPRSEAFF. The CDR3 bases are TGTGCCAGCAGCGTCCCCAGGTCTGAAGCTTTCTTT.

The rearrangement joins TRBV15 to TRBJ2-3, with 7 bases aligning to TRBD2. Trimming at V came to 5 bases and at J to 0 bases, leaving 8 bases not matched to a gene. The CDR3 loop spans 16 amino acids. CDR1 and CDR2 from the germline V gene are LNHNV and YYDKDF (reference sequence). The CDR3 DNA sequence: TGTGCCACCAGCGGAAGGACTAGATCTAGCACAGATACGCAGTATTTT. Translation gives CATSGRTRSSTDTQYF.

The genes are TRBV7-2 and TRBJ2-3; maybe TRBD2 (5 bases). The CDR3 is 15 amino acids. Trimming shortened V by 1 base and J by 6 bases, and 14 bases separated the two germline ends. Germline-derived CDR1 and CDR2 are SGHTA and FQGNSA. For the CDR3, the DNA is TGTGCCAGCAGCTTAGTGTTCTTAGCGTCGGATACGCAGTATTTT. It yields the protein CASSLVFLASDTQYF.

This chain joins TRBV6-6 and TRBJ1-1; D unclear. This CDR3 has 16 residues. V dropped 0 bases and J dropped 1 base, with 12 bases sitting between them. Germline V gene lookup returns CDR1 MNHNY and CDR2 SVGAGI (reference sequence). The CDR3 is CASSYSRGLGNTEAFF. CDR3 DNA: TGTGCCAGCAGTTACTCGCGCGGGTTGGGGAACACTGAAGCTTTCTTT.

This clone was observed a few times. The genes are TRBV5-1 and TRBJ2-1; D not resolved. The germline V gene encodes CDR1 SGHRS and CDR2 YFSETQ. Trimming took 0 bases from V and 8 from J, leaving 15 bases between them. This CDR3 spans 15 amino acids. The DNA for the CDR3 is TGCGCCAGCAGCTTGGAATTGCGGAGTTTGGATGAGCAGTTCTTC. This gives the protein CASSLELRSLDEQFF. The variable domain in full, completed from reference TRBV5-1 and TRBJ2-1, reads KAGVTQTPRYLIKTRGQQVTLSCSPISGHRSVSWYQQTPGQGLQFLFEYFSETQRNKGNFPGRFSGRQFSNSRSEMNVSTLELGDSALYLCASSLELRSLDEQFFGPGTRLTVL.

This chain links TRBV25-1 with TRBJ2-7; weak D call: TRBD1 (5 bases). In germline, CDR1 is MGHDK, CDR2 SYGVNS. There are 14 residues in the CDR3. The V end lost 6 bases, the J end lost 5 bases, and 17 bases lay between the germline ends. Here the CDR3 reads CASRAGLVDDEQYF. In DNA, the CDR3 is TGTGCCAGCAGAGCAGGGTTGGTAGATGACGAGCAGTACTTC.

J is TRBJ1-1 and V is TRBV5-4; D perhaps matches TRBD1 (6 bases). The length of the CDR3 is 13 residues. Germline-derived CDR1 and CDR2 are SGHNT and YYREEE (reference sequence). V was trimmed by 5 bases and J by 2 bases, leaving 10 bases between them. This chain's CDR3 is CASSWGTNTEAFF. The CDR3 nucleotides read TGTGCCAGCAGTTGGGGGACAAACACTGAAGCTTTCTTT.

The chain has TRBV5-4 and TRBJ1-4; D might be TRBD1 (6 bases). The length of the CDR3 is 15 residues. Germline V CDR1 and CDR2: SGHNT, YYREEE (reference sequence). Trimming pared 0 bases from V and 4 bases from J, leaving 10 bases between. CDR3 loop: CASSLADRDNEKLFF. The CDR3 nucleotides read TGTGCCAGCAGCTTGGCGGACAGAGATAATGAAAAACTGTTTTTT.

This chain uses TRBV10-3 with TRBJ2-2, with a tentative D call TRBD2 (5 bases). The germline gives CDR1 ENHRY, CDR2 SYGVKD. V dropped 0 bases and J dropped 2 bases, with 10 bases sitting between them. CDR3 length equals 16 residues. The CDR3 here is CAISESLDSNTGELFF. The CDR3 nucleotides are TGTGCCATCAGTGAGTCGTTGGACTCCAACACCGGGGAGCTGTTTTTT.

The chain's CDR3 is CASSLTSEEANYGYTF. The CDR3 nucleotides read TGTGCCAGCAGCTTAACGTCGGAGGAAGCTAACTATGGCTACACCTTC. The chain recombines TRBV7-9 with TRBJ1-2; no reliable D call. V gave up 2 bases and J gave up 0 bases, with 13 bases separating them. Germline V lookup: CDR1 SEHNR, CDR2 FQNEAQ (reference sequence). The CDR3 is 16 amino acids.

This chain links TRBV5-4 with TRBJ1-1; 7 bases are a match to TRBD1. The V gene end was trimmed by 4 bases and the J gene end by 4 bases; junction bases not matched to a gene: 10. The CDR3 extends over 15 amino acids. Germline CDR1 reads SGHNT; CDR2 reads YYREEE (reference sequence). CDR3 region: CASSERQGTPTEAFF. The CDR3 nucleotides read TGTGCCAGCAGCGAGCGACAGGGAACCCCCACTGAAGCTTTCTTT.